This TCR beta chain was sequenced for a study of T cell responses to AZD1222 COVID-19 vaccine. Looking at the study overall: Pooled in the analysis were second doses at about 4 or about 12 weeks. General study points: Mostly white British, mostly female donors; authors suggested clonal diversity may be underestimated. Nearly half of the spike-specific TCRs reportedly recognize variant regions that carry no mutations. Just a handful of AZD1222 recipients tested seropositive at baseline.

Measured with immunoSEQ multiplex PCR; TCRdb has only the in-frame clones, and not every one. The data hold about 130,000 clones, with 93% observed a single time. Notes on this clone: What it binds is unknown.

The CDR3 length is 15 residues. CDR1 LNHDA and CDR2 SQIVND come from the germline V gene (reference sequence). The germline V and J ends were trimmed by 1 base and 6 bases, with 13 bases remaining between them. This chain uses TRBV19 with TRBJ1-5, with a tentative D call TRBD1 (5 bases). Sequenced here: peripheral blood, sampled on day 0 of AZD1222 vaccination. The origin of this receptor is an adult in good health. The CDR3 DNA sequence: TGTGCCAGTAGTATAGCAGTTTGGGGCGGTCAGCCCCAGCATTTT. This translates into CASSIAVWGGQPQHF.